This T cell receptor beta chain was recovered during a study of cytomegalovirus exposure and HLA in healthy donors. Comment on this clone: Its antigen is undetermined.

Study-level points and caveats: Most CMV-associated TCR beta chains appeared HLA-restricted in a later analysis. Only CMV serostatus was available as immune exposure information. As was reported, the classifier diagnosed cytomegalovirus status with high specificity and sensitivity. Later on, a genetic analysis was performed. It linked a missense variant in DCLRE1C with V- and J-gene trimming of TCR beta.

Use of 60 Vbeta and 13 Jbeta primers characterized the PCR. TCRdb's table, derived via immunoSEQ multiplex PCR, lists solely in-frame clones and lacks some. The sample yields 85,000 to 130,000 clones, around three quarters seen once. V lost 0 bases, J lost 7 bases, and 13 bases lay in between. Germline V gives CDR1 KGHSH, CDR2 LQKENI. There are 15 residues in the CDR3. The chain links TRBV18 to TRBJ1-3, with D possibly matching TRBD1 (5 bases). Material: PBMCs. The sequence was obtained from a female donor in good health and CMV-seropositive. CDR3 sequence: CASSPPETVGNTIYF. As DNA, the CDR3 is TGTGCCAGCTCACCACCTGAGACAGTTGGGAACACCATATATTTT.